The sequence of this T cell receptor beta chain was determined in a study of blood T cell repertoires in COVID-19. On the study more broadly: From the United States, Italy and Spain came samples of acute and convalescent COVID-19.

At least ten counts were recorded for this clone. The germline CDR1 and CDR2 sequences are MGHRA and YSYEKL. The V and J ends lost 5 bases and 0 bases respectively, with 11 bases between them. The CDR3 covers 15 residues. In the original processing: Using reference gene primer amplification, nucleated cell counts were estimated. Profiled with immunoSEQ multiplex PCR; TCRdb holds only in-frame clones, not every one. V and J calls and clone size follow that table, whereas D and trimming were derived from the DNA. The table shows roughly 220,000 clones, with 84% occurring only once. The chain couples TRBV4-1 to TRBJ1-5; D ambiguous. The sample was peripheral blood. This TCR came from a man aged 25-45 years with active or convalescent COVID-19. CDR3 sequence (DNA): TGCGCCAGCAGCTCTTACCAGTATAGCAATCAGCCCCAGCATTTT. This translates into CASSSYQYSNQPQHF.